This T cell receptor (beta chain) was profiled in a study of blood T cell repertoires in COVID-19. Across the study: Sites in the United States, Italy and Spain provided acute and convalescent COVID-19 samples. The analysed material was cDNA or gDNA that came from T cells, B-cell-depleted T cells, or PBMCs.

Per the original methods: Estimated nucleated cell counts came from reference gene primer amplification. Measured with immunoSEQ multiplex PCR; TCRdb has only the in-frame clones, and not every one. V and J calls and clone size come straight from that table; D and trimming were deduced from the DNA. The sample includes approximately 110,000 clones, approximately 85% seen only once; the top ten take about 5.4%. The CDR3 contains 14 residues. The V end lost 5 bases, the J end lost 8 bases, and 18 bases lay between the germline ends. Germline values: CDR1 MRHNA, CDR2 SNTAGT. This TCR was sampled from a human donor in a cohort sampled during active COVID-19. The sequenced material came from peripheral blood. The chain is built from TRBV6-4 and TRBJ1-2; a weak D match, TRBD1 (6 bases). CDR3 residues: CASSSDSEMGGYTF. CDR3 in DNA: TGTGCCAGCAGTTCGGACAGTGAAATGGGCGGCTACACCTTC.